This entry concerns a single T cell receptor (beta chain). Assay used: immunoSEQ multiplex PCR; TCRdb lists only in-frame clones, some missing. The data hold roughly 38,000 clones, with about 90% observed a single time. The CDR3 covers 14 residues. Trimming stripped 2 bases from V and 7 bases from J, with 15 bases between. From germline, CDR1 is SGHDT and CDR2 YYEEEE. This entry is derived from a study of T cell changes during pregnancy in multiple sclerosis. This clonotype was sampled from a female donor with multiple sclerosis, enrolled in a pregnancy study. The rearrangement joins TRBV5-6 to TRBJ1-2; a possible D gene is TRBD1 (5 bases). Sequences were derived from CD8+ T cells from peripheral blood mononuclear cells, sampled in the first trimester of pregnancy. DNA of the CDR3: TGTGCCAGCAGCTTTAGTATGGGGCCGGGTGGCTACACCTTC. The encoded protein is CASSFSMGPGGYTF.